This T cell receptor beta chain was sequenced for a study of blood T cell repertoires in COVID-19. Study-wide context: There were acute and convalescent COVID-19 samples, and they came from the United States, Italy and Spain. PBMCs, B-cell-depleted T cells, or T cells provided the cDNA or gDNA that made up the material.

The sample holds a few counts of this clone. Original methodology: Amplified reference gene primers provided the basis for estimating nucleated cell counts. Generated by immunoSEQ multiplex PCR, the TCRdb table keeps only in-frame clones and is missing some. V and J calls and clone size come straight from that table; D and trimming were deduced from the DNA. The table lists about 220,000 clones, around 80% of them singletons. This CDR3 is 14 amino acids long. Trimming cost V 2 bases and J 7 bases, with 13 bases left between them. CDR1 SGHRS and CDR2 YFSETQ come from the germline V gene. The chain is built from TRBV5-1 and TRBJ2-1, with D possibly matching TRBD2 (6 bases). The TCR comes from a man over 45 with active or convalescent COVID-19. The sample comprised peripheral blood. The CDR3 reads CASSLVVAGNEQFF. As DNA, the CDR3 is TGCGCCAGCAGCTTAGTAGTCGCGGGGAATGAGCAGTTCTTC.